This T cell receptor (beta chain) was recovered during a study of Graves' ophthalmopathy and Graves' hyperthyroidism. General study results and limits: Stable hyperthyroidism and ophthalmopathy were told apart by a 13-signature model, which achieved about 88% sensitivity and around 80% specificity.

RNA transcripts yielded amplified TCR beta CDR3 regions. First-round RT-PCR with HTBI primers preceded a second-round multiplex PCR. TCRdb re-analysed the multiplex PCR reads in MiXCR, keeping a single row per CDR3 protein. Here the sample spans a few hundred thousand distinct CDR3 sequences, 17% being singletons. Points on this clonotype: What it binds is not known.

The term stable hyperthyroidism indicated an absence of ophthalmopathy within 18 months of follow-up. Exclusion applied to patients with other autoimmune diseases, uncontrolled infections, pregnancy or lactation. The PBMCs were taken from around 9.1 ml of fresh peripheral blood. The ends were cut back, 1 base at V and 4 bases at J, with 10 bases in the middle. The CDR3 is 14 amino acids. The rearrangement joins TRBV12-3 or TRBV12-4 to TRBJ1-1; no reliable D call. The receptor's source is an adult woman with stable Graves' hyperthyroidism. The sequencing input was peripheral blood. CDR3 coding DNA: TGTGCCAGCAGTTTAGGACCCGAGGCCACTGAAGCTTTCTTT. Translation gives CASSLGPEATEAFF.